This T cell receptor beta chain was profiled in a study of T cells after yellow fever vaccination. About this clonotype itself: The antigen is undetermined.

Template switching by 5'RACE produced TCR cDNA, adding a universal primer site and UMIs. TCRdb re-called the 5' RACE reads through MiXCR, storing one row per CDR3 protein. This table holds some 500,000 distinct CDR3 sequences, roughly 12% found once. The study, taken as a whole, reports: Although the secondary response was weaker, it peaked faster, at day 5 versus 15.

Between the trimmed V and J ends, which lost 7 bases and 8 bases, there was a span of 14 bases. This CDR3 is built from 13 residues. J is TRBJ2-2 and V is TRBV12-3 or TRBV12-4, with no clear D. This TCR derives from a young man who received the YFV17D yellow fever vaccine. This material consisted of PBMCs, taken on the day of the yellow fever booster vaccination. CDR3 residues: CASTNAAPGELFF. The DNA for the CDR3 is TGTGCCAGCACCAACGCGGCCCCGGGGGAGCTGTTTTTT.